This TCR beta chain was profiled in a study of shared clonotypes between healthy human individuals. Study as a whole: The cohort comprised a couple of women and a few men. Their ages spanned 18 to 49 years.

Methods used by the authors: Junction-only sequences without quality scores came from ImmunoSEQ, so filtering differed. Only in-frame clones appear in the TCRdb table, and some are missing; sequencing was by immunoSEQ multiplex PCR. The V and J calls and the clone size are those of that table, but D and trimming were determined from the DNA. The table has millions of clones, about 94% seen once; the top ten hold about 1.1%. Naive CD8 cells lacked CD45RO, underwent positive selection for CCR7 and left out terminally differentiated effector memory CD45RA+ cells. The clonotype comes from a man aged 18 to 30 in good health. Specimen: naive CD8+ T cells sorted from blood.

The CDR3 nucleotides are TGTGCCTGGAGTGAGGGGTGGGGCGATGAGCAGTTCTTC. Translation gives CAWSEGWGDEQFF. The gene calls are TRBV30 and TRBJ2-1; TRBD1 might be the D (5 bases). Trimming pared 1 base from V and 8 bases from J, leaving 12 bases between. Germline V gene lookup returns CDR1 GTSNPN and CDR2 SVGIG (reference sequence). CDR3 length equals 13 residues.